What follows describes a single TCR beta chain. Its antigen specificity is not known. Nothing much larger sits one base from this clone, and base qualities are not available. This specimen comes from a study of cytomegalovirus exposure and HLA in healthy donors (dated by TCRdb to about 2017). Regarding the research as a whole: An earlier analysis of 550 to 700 of the donors reported more than 250 Gb of sequence data and some 120 million unique TCR beta sequences from roughly 180 million T cells. An early release that covered 500 to 800 HLA-typed donors contained 300 to 350 gigabases of sequencing data and 65 million to 100 million unique TCR sequences. Of the 398 genotyped donors, 81% were placed in the genetic ancestry cluster associated with self-reported Caucasian donors. The study was designed to test whether signatures of past pathogen exposure could be identified by cataloging public T cell receptors. The study used immunosequencing to profile the T cell repertoires of hundreds of subjects and linked those repertoires to cytomegalovirus serostatus. Along with the approximately 600-subject first cohort, a separate validation cohort of over a hundred different subjects was used. High-throughput TCR immunosequencing, statistical association of individual TCRs with disease status, and machine learning were combined to predict cytomegalovirus infection status. In a later analysis, previously published TCR beta repertoires from several hundred donors were re-analyzed and high-resolution HLA genotyping was added so that TCR occurrence patterns could be studied. In the later analysis, no new phenotypic data were used to find candidate immune exposures; instead, reliance was placed on TCR beta sequences and their occurrence across donors. In an earlier analysis of around 540 of the donors, high-throughput TCR beta sequencing was used to judge whether each TCR beta V gene segment behaved as functional or pseudogenic. Donor age, sex, ethnicity and CMV serostatus were compiled together with the repertoire data. A later genetic analysis used genome-wide SNP genotypes for about three fifths of the 666 donors, treating that subset as a discovery cohort. Every repertoire in the discovery cohort had been generated on one and the same sequencing platform. HLA typing covered class I and class II loci at four-digit resolution. Typing coverage varied by locus: about 629-640 donors for A, B, C, DRB1 and DQB1; some 520 for DQA1; about 570 for DPA1; about 450 for DPB1. Because of strong linkage in the cohort, 5 or 6 DR-DQ haplotypes were treated as single units for association and clustering. Across some 400 genotyped donors of the cohort, an average of about 240,000 unique TCR beta nucleotide sequences per donor were sequenced, and roughly a sixth of those sequences were non-productive.

In total, approximately 610 healthy bone marrow donors made up the cohort. At the time of sampling, every cohort member was nominally healthy, though immune exposures that went unrecorded were likely present. The donor tested CMV seronegative, placing the donor among the 350 to 400 seronegative members of the cohort. A peripheral blood sample was collected from each donor, and TCR beta sequencing was performed on peripheral blood mononuclear cells. Genomic DNA was extracted from the blood cell samples with the Qiagen DNeasy Blood Extraction Kit. Results the study describes overall, beyond this receptor: In both the original and validation cohorts, the classifier was reported to diagnose cytomegalovirus status with high specificity and sensitivity. Presence/absence analyses assumed roughly uniform sequencing depth across donors, an assumption that may not hold. A later analysis reported that several top co-occurrence clusters appeared linked to parvovirus B19, influenza, CMV and Epstein-Barr virus. The authors suggested that the approach could potentially be generalized to other disease states and immunological phenotypes. Because HLA typing was unavailable for some donors at each locus, only the typed subset was used in association tests. In an earlier analysis of some 500 of the donors, most TCR beta V segments appeared in productive rearrangements about 87% or about 30% of the time, broadly matching IMGT annotations. A further reported finding was that TCR beta sequences accurately predicted the HLA-A and HLA-B alleles for most subjects in the first cohort. Linkage disequilibrium might explain the correlated functional status among segregating V segments, but an unknown experimental factor could not be ruled out. In this cohort, only TCR beta chains were sequenced, and detectable features were limited by the absence of alpha or paired-chain data. Specific HLA alleles were associated with 16,951 TCR beta sequences at a false discovery rate of 0.05 in a later analysis. Three of the identified cytomegalovirus-associated TCR beta chains were confirmed in vitro to be specific for cytomegalovirus antigens. A later analysis found that TCR association rates varied across HLA loci, with DRB1 alleles showing the most associated TCRs and HLA-C alleles the fewest. When HLA alleles, especially DR and DQ, strongly co-occurred, TCR associations were difficult to assign to individual alleles. A cluster of highly shared sequence variants was judged likely to represent a technical artifact of the sequencing pipeline. In a later genetic analysis, a missense DCLRE1C variant was associated with V-gene and J-gene trimming of TCR beta chains, and the association was replicated in an independent cohort. According to a later analysis, most CMV-associated TCR beta chains appeared to be HLA-restricted, and the HLA associations seemed to be driven largely by CMV exposure. Most TCR sequences were seen in very few donors, while some public TCRs were found in many individuals. In a later genetic analysis, fewer N-insertions in productive TCRs were reported among donors in an Asian-associated ancestry cluster than the roughly 640-donor mean. The only immune exposure information available for the cohort was CMV serostatus. A total of 150 to 200 TCR beta chains were listed by the study as associated with cytomegalovirus. Over 15 rarely observed V segments, including chromosome 9 orphons, were excluded from the earlier analysis of 550 to 700 of the donors because counts were too low. In a later analysis, HLA-associated TCR beta chains showed more clonal expansion and lower generation probabilities than non-associated chains that were equally common.

The protocol used for the library was the immunoSEQ multiplex PCR assay. A mixture of 60 forward primers for TCR Vbeta segments and 13 reverse primers for TCR Jbeta segments was used in the multiplex PCR. The CDR3 region of rearranged TCR beta genes was amplified from genomic DNA with a multiplex PCR assay. The amplified TCR beta libraries were sequenced on the Illumina HiSeq System as 87-base-pair reads. In the authors' own workflow: Across the 500 to 850 repertoires, a later analysis counted approximately 83 million unique TCR beta chains, roughly 11 million of which were shared by at least two donors. To remove PCR and sequencing errors, raw reads were error-corrected and collapsed into unique sequences using a nearest-neighbor algorithm that merged closely related sequences. To assign V, D and J gene segments, CDR3 sequences were aligned to IMGT reference sequences. For a sequence to be retained, at least a six-nucleotide match to both a V gene segment and a J gene segment was required. A rearrangement counted as productive if the CDR3 had no stop codons and remained in frame with V and J, and every other rearrangement counted as non-productive. CDR3 was defined by IMGT convention, running from the second conserved V-encoded cysteine to the conserved J-encoded phenylalanine. In an earlier analysis of approximately 500 of the donors, sequences lacking an unambiguous match to a single V gene segment were excluded. An earlier analysis of some 610 of the donors called V segments functional above 56.7% productive rearrangements and segregating when the between-donor standard deviation exceeded 5%. To diagnose cytomegalovirus status from the catalog of TCR beta chain sequences, a statistical classification framework was built. A later analysis assigned V and J genes by comparing TCR nucleotide sequences with IMGT/GENE-DB human TR gene sequences. Using the TCRdist pipeline, a later analysis assigned CDR3 sequences along with most-parsimonious VDJ recombination scenarios. In a later analysis, each TCR beta chain was defined by its CDR3 amino acid sequence together with its V-gene family, and reads without a unique V-gene family were excluded. To address suspected cross-contamination and a sequencing artifact, a later analysis removed approximately 600 highly shared, low-generation-probability nucleotide sequences. For each public chain, a later analysis derived a clonal expansion index from normalized ranks of inferred template counts within each repertoire. A later analysis computed generation probabilities with a VDJ recombination model fitted to out-of-frame rearrangements, and checked the results against IGoR. In a later analysis, TCR-TCR, TCR-HLA and TCR-CMV co-occurrence was scored with hypergeometric tests, and a repertoire-size bias correction was applied to TCR pairs. A later analysis estimated false discovery rates by permuting HLA or CMV assignments 20 times. In a later analysis, co-occurring TCRs were grouped with DBSCAN, and TCRdist sequence similarity was added when clustering was performed within HLA-allele-positive subsets. Repertoires with fewer than 30,000 or more than 120,000 public chains were left out of co-occurrence clustering, as were about 5 repertoires with anomalous nucleotide sharing. TCRdb carries this immuneACCESS record with in-frame sequences only. Its versions omit some clonotypes, under half of them owing to an unresolved V gene in the studies checked, with the rest unexplained. V and J calls and clone size come straight from that table; D and trimming were deduced from the DNA. The sample records roughly 110,000 clones, roughly four fifths of which are singletons. The top ten clones comprise about 3.6% of the sample.

What was sequenced was PBMCs. This sequence was found in a man aged 60 to 75 in good health and CMV-seronegative.

CDR3 loop: CATSRRRTAYEQYF. The nucleotide sequence reads TGTGCCACCAGCAGGAGAAGGACAGCCTACGAGCAGTACTTC. The sequence links TRBV15 to TRBJ2-5; a tentative D match to TRBD1 spans 6 bases. The DNA end lines up better with TRBJ2-7; the J call may be wrong. The germline V gene (reference sequence) provides CDR1 LNHNV and CDR2 YYDKDF. The CDR3, from cysteine to phenylalanine, totals 14 residues. Just the 42-base CDR3 DNA is kept, in frame starting at base 1.